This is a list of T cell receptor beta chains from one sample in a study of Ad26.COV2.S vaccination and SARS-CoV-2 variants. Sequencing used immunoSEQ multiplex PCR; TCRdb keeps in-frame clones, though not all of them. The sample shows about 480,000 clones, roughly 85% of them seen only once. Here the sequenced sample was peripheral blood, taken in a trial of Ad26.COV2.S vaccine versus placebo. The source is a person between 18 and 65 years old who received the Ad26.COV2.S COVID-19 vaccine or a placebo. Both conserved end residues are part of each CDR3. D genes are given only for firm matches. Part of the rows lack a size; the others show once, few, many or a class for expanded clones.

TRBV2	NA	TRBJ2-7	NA	CASSEGGYEQYF	TGTGCCAGCAGCGAGGGTGGTTACGAGCAGTACTTC
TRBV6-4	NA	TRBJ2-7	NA	CASLRTEYPYEQYF	TGTGCCAGCTTACGGACAGAATACCCCTACGAGCAGTACTTC
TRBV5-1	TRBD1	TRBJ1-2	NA	CASSWETGERGYTF	TGCGCCAGCAGCTGGGAAACAGGGGAGCGTGGCTACACCTTC
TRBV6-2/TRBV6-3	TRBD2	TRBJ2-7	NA	CASSTLALPIF	TGTGCCAGCAGTACACTAGCGTTACCGATCTTC
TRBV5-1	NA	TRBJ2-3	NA	CASSLSDTQYF	TGCGCCAGCAGCTTGAGTGATACGCAGTATTTT
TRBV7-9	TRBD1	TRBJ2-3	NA	CASTKGRGLDTQYF	TGTGCCAGCACCAAGGGCAGGGGGCTGGATACGCAGTATTTT
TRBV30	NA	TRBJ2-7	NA	CAWINGRGNEQYF	TGTGCCTGGATTAATGGGAGGGGGAACGAGCAGTACTTC
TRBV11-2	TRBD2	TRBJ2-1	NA	CATRGVNEQFF	TGTGCCACGCGGGGGGTAAATGAGCAGTTCTTC
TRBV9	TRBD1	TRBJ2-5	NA	CASSVALFGQGQETQYF	TGTGCCAGCAGCGTAGCTTTGTTTGGACAGGGGCAAGAGACCCAGTACTTC
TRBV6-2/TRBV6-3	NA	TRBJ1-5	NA	CASSYSIFSRGNQPQHF	TGTGCCAGCAGTTACTCGATTTTTTCCCGAGGCAATCAGCCCCAGCATTTT
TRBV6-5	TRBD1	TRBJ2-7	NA	CASSSRDRGPPEQYF	TGTGCCAGCAGTTCCCGGGACAGGGGGCCCCCCGAGCAGTACTTC
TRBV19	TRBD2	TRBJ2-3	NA	CASSTSGGTDTQYF	TGTGCCAGTAGTACTAGCGGGGGCACAGATACGCAGTATTTT
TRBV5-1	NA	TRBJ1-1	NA	CASSLSGGDTEAFF	TGCGCCAGCAGCTTGAGTGGGGGGGACACTGAAGCTTTCTTT
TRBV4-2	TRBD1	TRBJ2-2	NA	CASSQVTGVGTGELFF	TGTGCCAGCAGCCAAGTTACAGGGGTAGGCACCGGGGAGCTGTTTTTT
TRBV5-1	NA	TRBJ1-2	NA	CASSSRDHYGYTF	TGCGCCAGCAGCTCCAGGGACCACTATGGCTACACCTTC
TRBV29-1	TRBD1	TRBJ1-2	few	CSAGQGDGNGYTF	TGCAGCGCCGGCCAGGGGGACGGCAATGGCTACACCTTC
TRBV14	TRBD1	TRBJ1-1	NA	CASSQYRGTSEAFF	TGTGCCAGCAGCCAATACAGGGGAACGAGTGAAGCTTTCTTT
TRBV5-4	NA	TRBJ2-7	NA	CASSLGGTLGYEQYF	TGTGCCAGCAGCCTGGGCGGGACCCTTGGCTACGAGCAGTACTTC
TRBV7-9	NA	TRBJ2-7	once	CASSPFDEQYF	TGTGCCAGCAGCCCCTTCGACGAGCAGTACTTC
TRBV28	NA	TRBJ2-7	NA	CASSSSSYEQYF	TGTGCCAGCAGTTCAAGCTCCTACGAGCAGTACTTC
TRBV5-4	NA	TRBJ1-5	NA	CASSRGAGQPQHF	TGTGCCAGCAGCCGCGGGGCGGGTCAGCCCCAGCATTTT
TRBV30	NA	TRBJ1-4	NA	CAWSVVGQRSTNEKLFF	TGTGCCTGGAGTGTAGTCGGACAGAGATCAACTAATGAAAAACTGTTTTTT
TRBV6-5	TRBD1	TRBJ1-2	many	CASTRDRLGYTF	TGTGCCAGCACTCGGGACAGACTGGGCTACACCTTC
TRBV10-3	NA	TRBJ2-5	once	CAISVRTEETQYF	TGTGCCATCAGTGTCCGGACAGAAGAGACCCAGTACTTC
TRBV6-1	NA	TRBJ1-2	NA	CASSEFFHYGYTF	TGTGCCAGCAGTGAGTTCTTCCACTATGGCTACACCTTC
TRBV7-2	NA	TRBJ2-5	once	CASTQGMETQYF	TGTGCCAGCACCCAGGGAATGGAGACCCAGTACTTC
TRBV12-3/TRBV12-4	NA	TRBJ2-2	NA	CASSWRGELFF	TGTGCCAGCAGTTGGAGGGGGGAGCTGTTTTTT
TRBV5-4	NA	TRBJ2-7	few	CAAGGPYEQYF	TGTGCCGCCGGTGGGCCCTACGAGCAGTACTTC
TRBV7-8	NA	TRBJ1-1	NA	CASSLALGGGTEAFF	TGTGCCAGCAGCTTAGCGTTAGGTGGGGGCACTGAAGCTTTCTTT
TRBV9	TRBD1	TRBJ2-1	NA	CASSGLGTGSYNEQFF	TGTGCCAGCAGCGGACTCGGGACAGGCTCCTACAATGAGCAGTTCTTC
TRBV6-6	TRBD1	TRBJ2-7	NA	CASSSGQGMAYEQYF	TGTGCCAGCAGTTCGGGACAGGGCATGGCCTACGAGCAGTACTTC
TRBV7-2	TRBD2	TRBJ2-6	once	CASSFGGGSGANVLTF	TGTGCCAGCAGCTTCGGCGGGGGATCTGGGGCCAACGTCCTGACTTTC
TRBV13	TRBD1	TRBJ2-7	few	CASRHTRDRPYEQYF	TGTGCCAGCAGGCATACCCGGGACAGACCTTACGAGCAGTACTTC
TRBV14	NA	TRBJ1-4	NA	CASSQEGTRHLTNEKLFF	TGTGCCAGCAGCCAAGAAGGGACAAGACATTTAACTAATGAAAAACTGTTTTTT
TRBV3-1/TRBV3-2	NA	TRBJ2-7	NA	CASSHKAGMAEQYF	TGTGCCAGCAGCCACAAGGCTGGGATGGCCGAGCAGTACTTC
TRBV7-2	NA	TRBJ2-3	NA	CASSLDRGTDTQYF	TGTGCCAGCAGCCTAGACAGAGGCACAGATACGCAGTATTTT
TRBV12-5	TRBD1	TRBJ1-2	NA	CASGDEDREVPYTF	TGTGCTAGTGGGGACGAAGACAGGGAAGTTCCCTACACCTTC
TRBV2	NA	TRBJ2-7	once	CASSAEVLQATYEQYF	TGTGCCAGCAGTGCAGAGGTATTGCAGGCGACCTACGAGCAGTACTTC
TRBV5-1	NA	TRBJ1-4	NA	CASSGGTKSNEKLFF	TGCGCCAGCAGTGGTGGGACAAAGTCAAATGAAAAACTGTTTTTT